This T cell receptor (beta chain) was captured in a study of blood T cell repertoires in COVID-19. Study-level background: COVID-19 samples, acute and convalescent, were from the United States, Italy and Spain.

CDR1 is SEHNR, CDR2 FQNEAQ, per germline (reference sequence). Trimming took 1 base from V and 7 from J; bases not matched to a gene: 2. This CDR3 has 15 amino acids. Authors' analysis steps: Reference gene primers were amplified, and this amplification served to estimate nucleated cell counts. Assay used: immunoSEQ multiplex PCR; TCRdb lists only in-frame clones, some missing. V and J calls and clone size are as listed in that table; D and trimming were resolved from the DNA. The sample records approximately 55,000 clones, over 75% being singletons. In this sample, this clone turned up once. The sequenced sample was peripheral blood. This receptor was identified in a man aged 40-49 years with acute or convalescent COVID-19. The chain recombines TRBV7-9 with TRBJ1-6, with 9 positions matching TRBD1. The CDR3 nucleotides are TGTGCCAGCAGCTTAGGGGACAGGGAAAATTCACCCCTCCACTTT. Translation: CASSLGDRENSPLHF. Drawing the rest from reference TRBV7-9 and TRBJ1-6, the complete variable domain is DTGVSQNPRHKITKRGQNVTFRCDPISEHNRLYWYRQTLGQGPEFLTYFQNEAQLEKSRLLSDRFSAERPKGSFSTLEIQRTEQGDSAMYLCASSLGDRENSPLHFGNGTRLTVT.